This is a list of T cell receptor beta chains from one sample in a study of T cells in Graves' hyperthyroidism and ophthalmopathy. A single record per CDR3 protein comes from TCRdb applying MiXCR to the multiplex PCR reads. The sample has hundreds of thousands of distinct CDR3 sequences; approximately 14% are singletons. Sequences were obtained from blood. The receptors stem from a middle-aged woman with Graves' ophthalmopathy. Both conserved end residues are part of each CDR3. A D gene is named only where the DNA matches it firmly. Expanded clones get a size class; other rows say once, few or many, or leave the size out.

NA,TRBJ2-7,TRBV7-3,NA,CASSLIGPPSGLPAYEQYF,TGTGCCAGCAGCTTAATCGGGCCGCCCAGCGGCTTACCCGCCTACGAGCAGTACTTC
many,TRBJ1-1,TRBV6-5,NA,CASSLVGRGTEAFF,TGTGCCAGCAGTTTAGTAGGGAGGGGTACTGAAGCTTTCTTT
once,TRBJ2-2,TRBV20-1,TRBD2,CSTFGPRREGRAGELFF,TGCAGTACATTCGGCCCTCGGCGGGAGGGCCGGGCCGGGGAGCTGTTTTTT
NA,TRBJ2-7,TRBV29-1,TRBD2,CSVASSSGSYEQYF,TGCAGCGTTGCTTCTTCTAGCGGGTCCTACGAGCAGTACTTC
once,TRBJ1-5,TRBV24-1,TRBD1,CATSDSEGQGQPQHF,TGTGCCACCAGTGACTCGGAAGGACAGGGCCAGCCCCAGCATTTT
many,TRBJ1-1,TRBV10-3,NA,CAIREQGDPQAFF,TGTGCCATCAGGGAACAGGGAGACCCACAAGCTTTCTTT
NA,TRBJ2-5,TRBV6-2/TRBV6-3,TRBD1,CAKPPTTTGQDRWGFQETQYF,TGTGCCAAACCCCCTACTACGACTGGACAGGATCGATGGGGGTTCCAAGAGACCCAGTACTTC
many,TRBJ2-2,TRBV19,TRBD1,CASSPRTGSGELFF,TGTGCCAGTAGTCCCCGGACAGGGTCCGGGGAGCTGTTTTTT
many,TRBJ1-2,TRBV28,NA,CASTQRDYYGYTF,TGTGCCAGCACCCAGCGGGACTACTATGGCTACACCTTC
many,TRBJ1-2,TRBV6-5,TRBD1,CASSYGQGIYYGYTF,TGTGCCAGCAGTTACGGACAGGGGATCTACTACGGCTACACCTTC
many,TRBJ2-7,TRBV6-2/TRBV6-3,TRBD2,CASSYRAGTSGSYEQYF,TGTGCCAGCAGTTACAGAGCCGGGACTAGCGGTTCCTACGAGCAGTACTTC